The 31 T cell receptor beta chains in this list originate from one sample, sequenced in a study of cytomegalovirus exposure and HLA in healthy donors. The PCR used 60 Vbeta and 13 Jbeta primers. Sequencing used immunoSEQ multiplex PCR; TCRdb keeps in-frame clones, though not all of them. This table has fewer than 60,000 clones, around 67% appearing once. Sequencing used PBMCs. The receptors were gathered from a woman aged 45 to 65 in good health and CMV-seropositive.

The chain employs TRBV6-1 and TRBJ1-5; D might be TRBD1 (5 bases). V gave up 6 bases and J gave up 4 bases, with 16 bases separating them. This CDR3 comprises 15 residues. Germline-derived CDR1 and CDR2 are MNHNS and SASEGT. The CDR3 loop is CASSTEGRYNQPQHF. The CDR3 bases are TGTGCCAGCAGCACCGAGGGGAGGTATAATCAGCCCCAGCATTTT.

In this sample, this clone turned up once. The chain carries TRBV21-1 and TRBJ2-5; the D call TRBD1 from the table was never checked on the DNA. TRBV21-1 is deemed a pseudogene. CDR3 length equals 17 residues. The DNA of the CDR3 is TGTGCCAGCAGCAGGAGGAATCACAGGGGATGTTCGAAGACCCAGTACTTC. This sequence encodes CASSRRNHRGCSKTQYF.

The rearrangement uses TRBV28 and TRBJ1-5; the match to TRBD1 covers 7 bases. Looked up from germline, CDR1 is MDHEN and CDR2 is SYDVKM. The junction had 12 bases not matched to a gene; V was cut back by 7 bases and J by 6 bases. This CDR3 has 15 amino acids. In DNA, the CDR3 is TGTGCCAGCATCATAGGGGGCTCCAATTTTCAGCCCCAGCATTTT. Its protein is CASIIGGSNFQPQHF. The full variable domain, in which reference TRBV28 and TRBJ1-5 provide the parts outside the CDR3, is DVKVTQSSRYLVKRTGEKVFLECVQDMDHENMFWYRQDPGLGLRLIYFSYDVKMKEKGDIPEGYSVSREKKERFSLILESASTNQTSMYLCASIIGGSNFQPQHFGDGTRLSIL.

The CDR3 coding sequence is TGTGCCACTGGTCGTCTGGCCGGGGCCAACGTCCTGACTTTC. Residues: CATGRLAGANVLTF. V and J are TRBV15 and TRBJ2-6; D is undetermined. Trimming cost V 9 bases and J 4 bases, with 13 bases left between them. This CDR3 has 14 residues. Germline CDR1 reads LNHNV; CDR2 reads YYDKDF (reference sequence). Full variable domain (rest looked up from reference TRBV15 and TRBJ2-6): DAMVIQNPRYQVTQFGKPVTLSCSQTLNHNVMYWYQQKSSQAPKLLFHYYDKDFNNEADTPDNFQSRRPNTSFCFLDIRSPGLGDTAMYLCATGRLAGANVLTFGAGSRLTVL.

J is TRBJ1-2 and V is TRBV2; 7 bases are shared with TRBD1. Looked up from germline, CDR1 is SNHLY and CDR2 is FYNNEI. The CDR3 length is 14 residues. V lost 7 bases to trimming and J lost 3 bases; unmatched junction nucleotides: 8. In nucleotides, the CDR3 is TGTGCCAGCATTGGGGACAGCATGGACTATGGCTACACCTTC. Its protein is CASIGDSMDYGYTF. Looking up the rest from reference TRBV2 and TRBJ1-2 gives the full variable domain: EPEVTQTPSHQVTQMGQEVILRCVPISNHLYFYWYRQILGQKVEFLVSFYNNEISEKSEIFDDQFSVERPDGSNFTLKIRSTKLEDSAMYFCASIGDSMDYGYTFGSGTRLTVV.

The V call is TRBV29-1, the J call TRBJ2-7, with 8 bases lining up with TRBD2. V dropped 8 bases and J dropped 6; count of bases not matched to a gene: 9. The CDR3 spans 12 residues. The V gene's germline CDR1 is SQVTM and CDR2 ANQGSEA. The CDR3 DNA sequence: TGCAGCTCTATGGCGGGACTAGGCGAGCAGTACTTC. Translated: CSSMAGLGEQYF.

The V and J genes are TRBV5-6 and TRBJ2-7, with 7 bases fitting TRBD2. The CDR3 extends over 14 amino acids. Looked up from germline, CDR1 is SGHDT and CDR2 is YYEEEE. The V segment lost 1 base and the J segment 6 bases; nucleotides outside the gene matches: 7. The CDR3, as DNA: TGTGCCAGCAGCTTGCAGGGAGGGCGGTCCGAGCAGTACTTC. Translating gives CASSLQGGRSEQYF.

This clone has more than one count but fewer than ten. The same CDR3 can be traced to other DNA sequences in this sample. The chain links TRBV19 to TRBJ2-6; TRBD1 agrees at 7 bases. This CDR3 is built from 16 residues. CDR1 LNHDA and CDR2 SQIVND come from the germline V gene (reference sequence). V shed 7 bases, J shed 2 bases, and the junction held 8 bases outside the gene matches. CDR3 nucleotides: TGTGCCAGTACTTGGGACAGCTTAACTGGGGCCAACGTCCTGACTTTC. Amino acids: CASTWDSLTGANVLTF. Full variable domain (missing parts from reference TRBV19 and TRBJ2-6): DGGITQSPKYLFRKEGQNVTLSCEQNLNHDAMYWYRQDPGQGLRLIYYSQIVNDFQKGDIAEGYSVSREKKESFPLTVTSAQKNPTAFYLCASTWDSLTGANVLTFGAGSRLTVL.

The chain carries TRBV7-9 and TRBJ2-2; TRBD1 is a possible D gene (6 bases). Germline V lookup: CDR1 SEHNR, CDR2 FQNEAQ (reference sequence). Between the trimmed V and J ends, which lost 6 bases and 1 base, there was a span of 9 bases. The CDR3 spans 14 residues. The CDR3 bases are TGTGCCAGCAGTCCGGGACAGAACACCGGGGAGCTGTTTTTT. This gives the protein CASSPGQNTGELFF.

The CDR3 nucleotides are TGTGCCAGCAGCCCAGAGGTACAGGCCTCCTATGGCTACACCTTC. Translating gives CASSPEVQASYGYTF. V usage is TRBV7-6 and J usage is TRBJ1-2; D is perhaps TRBD1 (5 bases). CDR3 length: 15 amino acids. V lost 5 bases and J lost 4, with 17 bases in between. CDR1 SGHVS and CDR2 FNYEAQ come from the germline V gene.

This clone has only a few counts. The CDR3 protein is CASSRVGGVSNYEQYF. CDR3 bases: TGCGCCAGCAGCCGGGTAGGGGGGGTTTCAAATTACGAGCAGTACTTC. V is TRBV5-1 and J is TRBJ2-7, with D tentatively TRBD2 (7 bases). The CDR3 runs to 16 residues. V shed 4 bases and J shed 4 bases, with 21 bases lying between them. The germline gives CDR1 SGHRS, CDR2 YFSETQ.

The chain has TRBV28 and TRBJ1-5, with 12 bases matching TRBD1. Germline V gives CDR1 MDHEN, CDR2 SYDVKM. V lost 7 bases to trimming and J lost 4 bases; unmatched junction nucleotides: 29. The length of the CDR3 is 23 residues. The CDR3 loop reads CASTNRPRGRGTGGYPSNQPQHF. The CDR3 bases are TGTGCCAGCACCAACCGCCCCCGAGGTCGAGGGACAGGGGGCTATCCCTCGAATCAGCCCCAGCATTTT.

This chain joins TRBV29-1 and TRBJ1-1; D remains unclear. V was shortened by 7 bases and J by 1 base, with 10 bases between the two germline ends. This CDR3 is built from 12 residues. Germline CDR1 is SQVTM and CDR2 is ANQGSEA. The DNA for the CDR3 is TGCAGCGCCCACGGTGGGAACACTGAAGCTTTCTTT. Its protein product is CSAHGGNTEAFF.

This clone came up a few times. V gene TRBV15 combines with J gene TRBJ2-1, with 8 bases matching TRBD2. After removal of 4 bases from V and 0 bases from J, the junction contained 5 bases not matched to a gene. CDR3 length: 16 residues. Germline V lookup: CDR1 LNHNV, CDR2 YYDKDF (reference sequence). CDR3 in amino acids: CATSTGGGSSYNEQFF. CDR3 sequence (DNA): TGTGCCACCAGCACCGGGGGGGGAAGCTCCTACAATGAGCAGTTCTTC.

The chain uses TRBV5-4 and TRBJ2-5; 7 positions agree with TRBD2. Germline lookup yields CDR1 SGHNT and CDR2 YYREEE (reference sequence). V was clipped by 4 bases and J by 2 bases; unmatched bases: 5. The CDR3 has 14 amino acids. For the CDR3, the DNA is TGTGCCAGCAGCCTGGGACTATCGCAAGAGACCCAGTACTTC. This translates into CASSLGLSQETQYF.

This chain connects TRBV4-1 to TRBJ2-7, with D uncertain. Trimming left V 0 bases short and J 6 bases short, with 15 bases between. The CDR3 runs 15 residues. Germline V lookup: CDR1 MGHRA, CDR2 YSYEKL. The CDR3 DNA follows: TGCGCCAGCAGCCAAGATCTCCAGTTGAAGCGCGAGCAGTACTTC. Residues: CASSQDLQLKREQYF.

The V and J genes are TRBV7-2 and TRBJ2-7; 8 nucleotides agree with TRBD1. This CDR3 region has 14 residues. Per the germline V gene, CDR1 is SGHTA and CDR2 is FQGNSA. Trimming at V came to 5 bases and at J to 0 bases, leaving 3 bases not matched to a gene. The CDR3 DNA follows: TGTGCCAGCAGCCGGGACAGGCTCTCCTACGAGCAGTACTTC. It is translated as CASSRDRLSYEQYF.

This chain links TRBV5-6 with TRBJ2-7, with 7 nucleotides matching TRBD2. From germline, CDR1 is SGHDT and CDR2 YYEEEE. The CDR3 spans 14 residues. The J segment lost 3 bases and the V segment lost 3 bases, leaving 6 bases of the junction unmatched. CDR3 sequence: CASSSGLSGYEQYF. Here the CDR3 DNA reads TGTGCCAGCAGCTCGGGACTAAGTGGCTACGAGCAGTACTTC.

The chain couples TRBV28 to TRBJ1-5; 8 positions agree with TRBD1. In germline, CDR1 is MDHEN, CDR2 SYDVKM. CDR3 length: 15 residues. V dropped 3 bases and J dropped 6; count of bases not matched to a gene: 7. CDR3 amino acids: CASSFGQGNSQPQHF. Written as DNA, the CDR3 is TGTGCCAGCAGTTTCGGACAGGGAAATAGTCAGCCCCAGCATTTT. Full variable domain (rest looked up from reference TRBV28 and TRBJ1-5): DVKVTQSSRYLVKRTGEKVFLECVQDMDHENMFWYRQDPGLGLRLIYFSYDVKMKEKGDIPEGYSVSREKKERFSLILESASTNQTSMYLCASSFGQGNSQPQHFGDGTRLSIL.

The chain links TRBV7-2 to TRBJ1-1, with TRBD1 matching over 8 bases. This CDR3 comprises 15 residues. J gave up 6 bases and V 7 bases, and 13 bases lay outside the gene matches. Germline loops: CDR1 SGHTA, CDR2 FQGNSA. CDR3 DNA: TGTGCCAGCACCGAAAACAGGGGGGCCTCCGCTGAAGCTTTCTTT. Encoded protein: CASTENRGASAEAFF.

V and J are TRBV27 and TRBJ1-2, with 11 bases aligning to TRBD1. The V gene end was trimmed by 2 bases and the J gene end by 8 bases; junction bases not matched to a gene: 7. CDR1 MNHEY and CDR2 SMNVEV come from the germline V gene (reference sequence). This CDR3 comprises 15 residues. CDR3 loop: CASSLSGTGGRGYTF. The CDR3 DNA reads TGTGCCAGCAGTTTAAGTGGGACAGGGGGACGAGGCTACACCTTC.

The gene calls are TRBV9 and TRBJ2-3, with D tentatively TRBD2 (6 bases). The CDR3 is 15 residues long. V was shortened by 2 bases and J by 1 base, with 11 bases between the two germline ends. Germline CDR1 reads SGDLS; CDR2 reads YYNGEE. The CDR3 here is CASSVLTRGTDTQYF. CDR3 in DNA: TGTGCCAGCAGCGTTCTGACTAGAGGCACAGATACGCAGTATTTT.

The chain employs TRBV13 and TRBJ2-1; a weak D match, TRBD1 (6 bases). Trimming cost V 4 bases and J 10 bases, with 23 bases left between them. This CDR3 has 16 residues. Germline-derived CDR1 and CDR2 are PRHDT and FYEKMQ (reference sequence). The CDR3 loop is CASSSTARGGRWEQFF. Written as DNA, the CDR3 is TGTGCCAGCAGCTCTACCGCCAGAGGGGGTAGGTGGGAGCAGTTCTTC.

This clone has just a few counts. V gene TRBV18 combines with J gene TRBJ1-5, with D possibly TRBD1 on 6 matching bases. Germline CDR1 is KGHSH and CDR2 is LQKENI. The CDR3 extends over 17 amino acids. V dropped 1 base and J dropped 6 bases, with 19 bases sitting between them. CDR3 sequence (DNA): TGTGCCAGCTCACCACGAGCGGCGGGGGCCCGGGGTCAGCCCCAGCATTTT. Protein sequence: CASSPRAAGARGQPQHF.

Turning to this clone: Sequence at one end of the junction differs from germline and may be a read error. The chain uses TRBV2 and TRBJ2-3; 10 nucleotides match TRBD2. This CDR3 comprises 15 residues. Germline V CDR1 and CDR2: SNHLY, FYNNEI. Here the CDR3 reads CASNERAGGTDTQYF. The CDR3 DNA follows: TGTGCCAGCAATGAAAGAGCGGGGGGGACAGATACGCAGTATTTT.

The rearrangement uses TRBV18 and TRBJ2-3, with D possibly being TRBD1 (6 bases). This CDR3 has 12 residues. The V gene's germline CDR1 is KGHSH and CDR2 LQKENI. V lost 3 bases and J 6 bases, leaving 7 bases between the germline ends. This CDR3 is CASSPQGDTQYF. DNA of the CDR3: TGTGCCAGCTCACCCCAGGGGGATACGCAGTATTTT.

This chain joins TRBV7-6 and TRBJ1-5, with TRBD1 matching 7 bases. The CDR3 is 15 amino acids. V shed 2 bases and J 2 bases; nucleotides not matched to a gene: 3. The germline CDR1 and CDR2 sequences are SGHVS and FNYEAQ. This CDR3 reads CASSLLGGGNQPQHF. The CDR3 DNA sequence: TGTGCCAGCAGCTTATTAGGGGGCGGCAATCAGCCCCAGCATTTT.

The V call is TRBV6-5, the J call TRBJ1-1; D possibly corresponds to TRBD1 (6 bases). The V gene's germline CDR1 is MNHEY and CDR2 SVGAGI. With 6 bases removed from V and 4 bases from J, the gap between germline ends came to 12 bases. This CDR3 has 13 amino acids. The CDR3 region has the DNA TGTGCCAGCAGGAGGGGGACGGGCACTGAAGCTTTCTTT. Translation: CASRRGTGTEAFF.

The chain recombines TRBV7-6 with TRBJ2-5; 10 positions match TRBD2. The CDR3 is made up of 15 amino acids. V shed 5 bases and J 5 bases; nucleotides not matched to a gene: 8. From germline, CDR1 is SGHVS and CDR2 FNYEAQ. In DNA, the CDR3 is TGTGCCAGCAGCGGGAGCGGGGGGGCCTGGGAGACCCAGTACTTC. Protein: CASSGSGGAWETQYF.

J is TRBJ2-7 and V is TRBV4-1; D is perhaps TRBD1 (6 bases). Germline V gene data show CDR1 as MGHRA and CDR2 as YSYEKL. The CDR3 has 15 amino acids. The ends were cut back, 2 bases at V and 5 bases at J, with 16 bases in the middle. The CDR3: CASSQKLTGYDEQYF. For the CDR3, the DNA is TGCGCCAGCAGCCAAAAACTGACAGGTTATGACGAGCAGTACTTC.

The chain is built from TRBV6-6 and TRBJ1-6; 7 bases align to TRBD1. With 3 bases clipped from V and 8 bases from J, the junction kept 4 bases outside the gene matches. This CDR3 contains 14 residues. Germline values: CDR1 MNHNY, CDR2 SVGAGI (reference sequence). As DNA, the CDR3 is TGTGCCAGCAGTTATGGGACAGACGATTCACCCCTCCACTTT. Protein sequence: CASSYGTDDSPLHF.